A selection of T cell receptor beta chains follows, all from one sample in a study of T cell responses to AZD1222 COVID-19 vaccine. Profiling relied on immunoSEQ multiplex PCR, and the TCRdb table lists in-frame clones only, not all of them. The table lists over 65,000 clones, roughly nine tenths of them singletons, with about 7.7% in the top ten. This specimen consisted of peripheral blood, obtained on day 0 of AZD1222 vaccination. The receptors stem from an adult in good health. CDR3s include the opening cysteine and the closing phenylalanine or tryptophan. The D gene is left open where the match is weak. A clone size is listed for some rows: how often the clone was seen (once, few, many), or a class if it is expanded.

V: TRBV27
J: TRBJ1-1
D: NA
size: NA
CDR3: CASSFVFGHTEAFF
DNA: TGTGCCAGCAGTTTTGTCTTTGGACACACTGAAGCTTTCTTT

V: TRBV21-1
J: TRBJ2-2
D: NA
size: NA
CDR3: CASSTRDRGRRTGELFF
DNA: TGTGCCAGCAGCACCCGGGACAGGGGGCGAAGGACCGGGGAGCTGTTTTTT

V: TRBV3-1/TRBV3-2
J: TRBJ1-3
D: NA
size: NA
CDR3: CASSPDTALNTIYF
DNA: TGTGCCAGCAGCCCCGATACAGCATTAAACACCATATATTTT

V: TRBV27
J: TRBJ1-2
D: TRBD1
size: once
CDR3: CASSSPGQGNYGYTF
DNA: TGTGCCAGCAGTTCTCCGGGACAGGGTAACTATGGCTACACCTTC

V: TRBV6-5
J: TRBJ2-7
D: NA
size: NA
CDR3: CASREGSEQYF
DNA: TGTGCCAGCAGGGAGGGGTCGGAGCAGTACTTC

V: TRBV5-4
J: TRBJ1-1
D: NA
size: NA
CDR3: CASSPDPSSTEAFF
DNA: TGTGCCAGCAGCCCGGACCCAAGTAGCACTGAAGCTTTCTTT

V: TRBV11-1
J: TRBJ1-2
D: NA
size: NA
CDR3: CASSSVLNYGYTF
DNA: TGTGCCAGCAGTTCAGTGCTCAACTATGGCTACACCTTC

V: TRBV14
J: TRBJ2-7
D: TRBD2
size: NA
CDR3: CASSQLILAGAYEQYF
DNA: TGTGCCAGCAGCCAACTAATTTTAGCGGGAGCCTACGAGCAGTACTTC

V: TRBV28
J: TRBJ1-5
D: TRBD1
size: NA
CDR3: CASSLWPRQGPNQPQHF
DNA: TGTGCCAGCAGTTTATGGCCGAGACAGGGCCCCAATCAGCCCCAGCATTTT

V: TRBV6-2/TRBV6-3
J: TRBJ2-1
D: TRBD2
size: NA
CDR3: CASRPSGRSSYNEQFF
DNA: TGTGCCAGCAGGCCTAGCGGGAGGAGCTCCTACAATGAGCAGTTCTTC

V: TRBV21-1
J: TRBJ2-6
D: NA
size: NA
CDR3: CASIPRASGANVLTF
DNA: TGTGCCAGCATCCCTCGAGCCTCTGGGGCCAACGTCCTGACTTTC

V: TRBV7-3
J: TRBJ1-5
D: TRBD1
size: NA
CDR3: CASSLIQGADQPQHF
DNA: TGTGCCAGCAGCTTAATACAGGGGGCTGATCAGCCCCAGCATTTT

V: TRBV28
J: TRBJ1-2
D: TRBD1
size: NA
CDR3: CASIPGQGFNYGYTF
DNA: TGTGCCAGCATACCGGGACAGGGATTTAACTATGGCTACACCTTC

V: TRBV7-9
J: TRBJ1-4
D: NA
size: NA
CDR3: CASSRSGVNEKLFF
DNA: TGTGCCAGCAGCCGTAGCGGGGTAAATGAAAAACTGTTTTTT

V: TRBV27
J: TRBJ2-7
D: TRBD2
size: few
CDR3: CASRGSGSFGEQYF
DNA: TGTGCCAGCAGAGGTAGCGGGAGTTTTGGGGAGCAGTACTTC

V: TRBV9
J: TRBJ2-3
D: NA
size: NA
CDR3: CASSGNYGTKNTQYF
DNA: TGTGCCAGCAGCGGCAACTACGGGACAAAAAATACGCAGTATTTT

V: TRBV5-1
J: TRBJ1-1
D: NA
size: NA
CDR3: CASSLGSGTNTEAFF
DNA: TGCGCCAGCAGCTTGGGGTCAGGGACTAACACTGAAGCTTTCTTT

V: TRBV18
J: TRBJ1-5
D: TRBD1
size: NA
CDR3: CASSPLRMRGLSQPQHF
DNA: TGTGCCAGCTCACCTCTTCGAATGAGGGGGCTCAGTCAGCCCCAGCATTTT

V: TRBV6-6
J: TRBJ2-7
D: NA
size: once
CDR3: CASSIGGRSSYEQYF
DNA: TGTGCCAGCAGTATCGGGGGACGGAGCTCCTACGAGCAGTACTTC

V: TRBV9
J: TRBJ2-7
D: NA
size: NA
CDR3: CASSVGDTSEQYF
DNA: TGTGCCAGCAGCGTAGGGGATACTTCCGAGCAGTACTTC

V: TRBV27
J: TRBJ1-1
D: NA
size: once
CDR3: CASSLSSMNTEAFF
DNA: TGTGCCAGCAGTTTATCGTCGATGAACACTGAAGCTTTCTTT

V: TRBV24-1
J: TRBJ2-1
D: NA
size: NA
CDR3: CATSDLTLAPNNEQFF
DNA: TGTGCCACCAGTGATTTGACGCTAGCACCAAACAATGAGCAGTTCTTC

V: TRBV6-1
J: TRBJ2-1
D: TRBD2
size: few
CDR3: CASSDRTSGLNEQFF
DNA: TGTGCCAGCAGTGATAGGACTAGCGGGCTTAATGAGCAGTTCTTC

V: TRBV30
J: TRBJ1-1
D: NA
size: NA
CDR3: CAWSRQRNTEAFF
DNA: TGTGCCTGGAGTCGACAGAGGAACACTGAAGCTTTCTTT

V: TRBV27
J: TRBJ1-1
D: NA
size: NA
CDR3: CASRGGFSTEAFF
DNA: TGTGCCAGCCGAGGGGGTTTCAGCACTGAAGCTTTCTTT

V: TRBV5-1
J: TRBJ1-2
D: NA
size: NA
CDR3: CASRFPTANYGYTF
DNA: TGCGCCAGCCGATTCCCTACAGCTAACTATGGCTACACCTTC

V: TRBV9
J: TRBJ1-1
D: NA
size: NA
CDR3: CASSPKGEGYTEAFF
DNA: TGTGCCAGCAGCCCCAAGGGGGAGGGATACACTGAAGCTTTCTTT

V: TRBV6-4
J: TRBJ1-6
D: NA
size: NA
CDR3: CASRSGENSPLHF
DNA: TGTGCCAGCAGATCAGGCGAAAATTCACCCCTCCACTTT

V: TRBV4-3
J: TRBJ2-3
D: NA
size: NA
CDR3: CAGRGAGSTDTQYF
DNA: TGCGCCGGCCGAGGCGCAGGGAGCACAGATACGCAGTATTTT

V: TRBV19
J: TRBJ2-5
D: TRBD1
size: NA
CDR3: CASSPWDSLQETQYF
DNA: TGTGCCAGTAGTCCCTGGGACAGCCTCCAAGAGACCCAGTACTTC

V: TRBV28
J: TRBJ1-4
D: TRBD1
size: NA
CDR3: CASSLGQGVVLNEKLFF
DNA: TGTGCCAGCAGTTTAGGGCAGGGGGTCGTCCTCAATGAAAAACTGTTTTTT

V: TRBV7-3
J: TRBJ2-2
D: NA
size: NA
CDR3: CASSLVQQNTGELFF
DNA: TGTGCCAGCAGCTTAGTACAGCAGAACACCGGGGAGCTGTTTTTT

V: TRBV27
J: TRBJ1-2
D: NA
size: NA
CDR3: CASSPRWTAGNYGYTF
DNA: TGTGCCAGCAGTCCAAGATGGACCGCTGGTAACTATGGCTACACCTTC

V: TRBV4-1
J: TRBJ1-1
D: NA
size: few
CDR3: CASSLNLGAEAFF
DNA: TGCGCCAGCAGCCTAAACTTGGGGGCTGAAGCTTTCTTT

V: TRBV28
J: TRBJ2-7
D: NA
size: NA
CDR3: CASSLAGPSYEQYF
DNA: TGTGCCAGCAGTTTAGCCGGACCCTCCTACGAGCAGTACTTC

V: TRBV11-1
J: TRBJ1-4
D: NA
size: NA
CDR3: CASSSPPSSEKLFF
DNA: TGTGCCAGCAGCTCCCCCCCATCATCGGAAAAACTGTTTTTT

V: TRBV30
J: TRBJ1-1
D: NA
size: NA
CDR3: CAWSNHGSNTEAFF
DNA: TGTGCCTGGAGTAATCACGGTTCGAACACTGAAGCTTTCTTT

V: TRBV6-2/TRBV6-3
J: TRBJ2-7
D: NA
size: NA
CDR3: CASSRRGIGEQYF
DNA: TGTGCCAGCAGCCGTCGAGGTATTGGCGAGCAGTACTTC

V: TRBV7-2
J: TRBJ2-7
D: TRBD2
size: few
CDR3: CASSDRTSALYEQYF
DNA: TGTGCCAGCAGCGACCGGACTAGTGCCCTCTACGAGCAGTACTTC

V: TRBV25-1
J: TRBJ2-3
D: NA
size: NA
CDR3: CASSESWGDTQYF
DNA: TGTGCCAGCAGTGAATCTTGGGGAGATACGCAGTATTTT

V: TRBV28
J: TRBJ1-5
D: NA
size: few
CDR3: CASSGSGQPQHF
DNA: TGTGCCAGCAGTGGTTCAGGCCAGCCCCAGCATTTT

V: TRBV18
J: TRBJ2-1
D: NA
size: few
CDR3: CASSPPGGVGNEQFF
DNA: TGTGCCAGCTCACCCCCGGGCGGGGTTGGCAATGAGCAGTTCTTC

V: TRBV5-8
J: TRBJ2-5
D: NA
size: NA
CDR3: CASSLRLVEETQYF
DNA: TGTGCCAGCAGCTTGAGGCTAGTCGAAGAGACCCAGTACTTC

V: TRBV15
J: TRBJ1-3
D: TRBD1
size: NA
CDR3: CATSRDQRQGVFGNTIYF
DNA: TGTGCCACCAGCAGAGATCAAAGACAGGGGGTTTTTGGAAACACCATATATTTT

V: TRBV28
J: TRBJ2-7
D: NA
size: NA
CDR3: CATLTSASYEQYF
DNA: TGTGCCACCCTGACGTCCGCCTCCTACGAGCAGTACTTC

V: TRBV6-5
J: TRBJ2-3
D: NA
size: NA
CDR3: CASSNTFPYTDTQYF
DNA: TGTGCCAGCAGTAACACCTTCCCGTACACAGATACGCAGTATTTT

V: TRBV6-5
J: TRBJ1-5
D: TRBD1
size: NA
CDR3: CASTPGQGNQPQHF
DNA: TGTGCCAGCACCCCGGGACAGGGCAATCAGCCCCAGCATTTT

V: TRBV6-5
J: TRBJ1-4
D: NA
size: NA
CDR3: CASTERGGPNEKLFF
DNA: TGTGCCAGCACCGAAAGGGGGGGGCCTAATGAAAAACTGTTTTTT

V: TRBV2
J: TRBJ1-3
D: NA
size: NA
CDR3: CASSITGNTIYF
DNA: TGTGCCAGCAGTATTACAGGAAACACCATATATTTT

V: TRBV28
J: TRBJ2-7
D: TRBD2
size: NA
CDR3: CASRTGAGGYEQYF
DNA: TGTGCCAGCAGGACAGGAGCGGGAGGGTACGAGCAGTACTTC

V: TRBV6-1
J: TRBJ1-4
D: NA
size: few
CDR3: CASSEAGGGEKLFF
DNA: TGTGCCAGCAGTGAAGCTGGGGGTGGCGAAAAACTGTTTTTT

V: TRBV5-1
J: TRBJ2-6
D: TRBD1
size: NA
CDR3: CASSLAGGTGGTGANVLTF
DNA: TGCGCCAGCAGCTTGGCAGGCGGGACAGGGGGAACTGGGGCCAACGTCCTGACTTTC

V: TRBV21-1
J: TRBJ2-3
D: NA
size: NA
CDR3: CASSFRGQRPTDTQYF
DNA: TGTGCCAGCAGCTTCCGTGGGCAACGGCCCACAGATACGCAGTATTTT

V: TRBV28
J: TRBJ1-5
D: NA
size: NA
CDR3: CASSPRPSEQPQHF
DNA: TGTGCCAGCAGCCCCCGCCCTTCAGAACAGCCCCAGCATTTT

V: TRBV3-1/TRBV3-2
J: TRBJ2-1
D: TRBD2
size: NA
CDR3: CASSQGRGGYNEQFF
DNA: TGTGCCAGCAGCCAAGGACGGGGGGGCTACAATGAGCAGTTCTTC

V: TRBV7-2
J: TRBJ2-1
D: TRBD2
size: NA
CDR3: CASSIAGGYEQFF
DNA: TGTGCCAGCAGCATAGCGGGAGGGTATGAGCAGTTCTTC

V: TRBV6-1
J: TRBJ1-5
D: NA
size: NA
CDR3: CASSEFRGGNQPQHF
DNA: TGTGCCAGCAGTGAATTCAGGGGCGGCAATCAGCCCCAGCATTTT

V: TRBV6-5
J: TRBJ2-7
D: NA
size: once
CDR3: CASTPTGAAYEQYF
DNA: TGTGCGAGCACCCCTACCGGGGCGGCCTACGAGCAGTACTTC

V: TRBV30
J: TRBJ1-6
D: NA
size: NA
CDR3: CAWSPGLLNSPLHF
DNA: TGTGCCTGGAGCCCGGGACTCCTGAATTCACCCCTCCACTTT